This TCR beta chain was obtained from a study of blood T cell repertoires in COVID-19. Study as a whole: PBMCs, B-cell-depleted T cells, or T cells provided the cDNA or gDNA that made up the material.

V was trimmed by 5 bases and J by 3 bases, leaving 4 bases between them. CDR1 is ENHRY and CDR2 is SYGVKD in the germline V gene. The CDR3 runs to 11 residues. Sequenced by immunoSEQ multiplex PCR; TCRdb stores in-frame clones only, minus some. The table shows over 350,000 clones, with approximately 90% occurring only once. Each participant's cohort was designated according to participant-reported clinical history. Among Cohort 3 donors, those recovered had two negative PCRs, clearance, or symptom resolution. The receptor was derived from a woman between 50 and 59 years old who had recovered from COVID-19. The sample was PBMCs or T cells enriched from blood (not recorded which). The chain has TRBV10-3 and TRBJ1-2; no definite D call. CDR3: CAISSYYGYTF. The CDR3 coding sequence is TGTGCCATCAGTTCCTACTATGGCTACACCTTC.